Presented here are 21 T cell receptor beta chains from one specimen sequenced in a study. TCRdb recomputed calls from the 5' RACE reads with MiXCR, one row per CDR3 protein. The data contain approximately 58,000 distinct CDR3 sequences, 26% of them singletons. The sorted Tregs were CD4+CD25+CD127-/low cells. The sequenced sample was tumor-infiltrating Tregs sorted from the breast tumor. These receptor sequences come from a female donor with breast cancer.

This chain connects TRBV30 to TRBJ1-1; D remains ambiguous. CDR3 length equals 14 residues. The V gene lost 2 bases and the J gene lost 0 bases, with 10 bases spanning the gap. Germline-derived CDR1 and CDR2 are GTSNPN and SVGIG (reference sequence). As DNA, the CDR3 is TGTGCCTGGAGTCCCCGGCCCCTGAACACTGAAGCTTTCTTT. Encoded protein: CAWSPRPLNTEAFF.

This clonotype was recorded many times. The chain joins TRBV7-9 to TRBJ2-1, with 7 bases fitting TRBD2. This CDR3 has 17 residues. V gave up 1 base and J gave up 3 bases; unmatched junction bases: 9. Germline V gene sequence: CDR1 SEHNR, CDR2 FQNEAQ (reference sequence). The CDR3 is CASSLGGWGLNYNEQFF. CDR3 nucleotide sequence: TGTGCCAGCAGCTTAGGCGGTTGGGGACTAAACTACAATGAGCAGTTCTTC.

This clonotype has just a few counts. This rearrangement joins TRBV4-1 to TRBJ2-3; 8 nucleotides match TRBD2. From germline, CDR1 is MGHRA and CDR2 YSYEKL. The CDR3 sequence is 18 residues long. J lost 1 base, V lost 0 bases, and 9 bases had no gene match. Here the CDR3 DNA reads TGCGCCAGCAGCCAAGATCCGGGAGGGCCCTCGGGCACAGATACGCAGTATTTT. The encoded protein is CASSQDPGGPSGTDTQYF.

At least ten counts were recorded for this clonotype. This chain joins TRBV7-2 and TRBJ1-5; 7 bases are shared with TRBD1. The CDR3 totals 15 residues. Germline V lookup: CDR1 SGHTA, CDR2 FQGNSA. The J segment lost 7 bases and the V segment lost 1 base, leaving 7 bases of the junction unmatched. As DNA, the CDR3 is TGTGCCAGCAGCTTAGGCGTCACAGGGGACCAGCCCCAGCATTTT. Translated, it gives CASSLGVTGDQPQHF.

This clonotype has a count of ten or more. The chain has TRBV10-3 and TRBJ2-5; the match to TRBD1 covers 9 bases. The V gene's germline CDR1 is ENHRY and CDR2 SYGVKD. J lost 7 bases, V lost 4 bases, and 13 bases had no gene match. This CDR3 has 16 amino acids. In DNA, the CDR3 is TGTGCCATCAGTGTTACCGGGACAGGGTCACGGGGGACCCAGTACTTC. Translating it yields CAISVTGTGSRGTQYF.

At least ten counts were recorded for this clonotype. The chain recombines TRBV7-2 with TRBJ2-1; 9 bases map to TRBD2. This CDR3 region has 15 residues. Germline V gives CDR1 SGHTA, CDR2 FQGNSA. Trimming cost V 5 bases and J 6 bases; bases outside gene matches: 8. The CDR3 DNA reads as TGTGCCAGCAGCGCAGCTAGCGGGGAGGGCAATGAGCAGTTCTTC. The encoded protein is CASSAASGEGNEQFF. The full variable domain, in which reference TRBV7-2 and TRBJ2-1 provide the parts outside the CDR3, is GAGVSQSPSNKVTEKGKDVELRCDPISGHTALYWYRQSLGQGLEFLIYFQGNSAPDKSGLPSDRFSAERTGGSVSTLTIQRTQQEDSAVYLCASSAASGEGNEQFFGPGTRLTVL.

This clonotype occurred once. The V gene is TRBV5-1, the J gene TRBJ2-1; 8 bases line up with TRBD1. The junction had 6 bases not matched to a gene; V was cut back by 4 bases and J by 6 bases. This CDR3 is 14 amino acids long. The germline V gene has CDR1 SGHRS and CDR2 YFSETQ. The CDR3 spells CASSQTGQGNEQFF. The CDR3 nucleotides are TGCGCCAGCAGCCAAACTGGACAGGGCAATGAGCAGTTCTTC.

V usage is TRBV20-1 and J usage is TRBJ1-2; D is ambiguous. The germline CDR1 and CDR2 sequences are DFQATT and SNEGSKA (reference sequence). CDR3 length equals 11 residues. The V and J ends lost 3 bases and 8 bases respectively, with 10 bases between them. CDR3 DNA: TGCAGTGCTAGCGGTTTGGGGGGCTACACCTTC. It is translated as CSASGLGGYTF.

In the case of this clonotype: A much larger clone differs by one base, so this may be a read error. V is TRBV29-1 and J is TRBJ1-3; TRBD1 aligns across 7 bases. Germline values: CDR1 SQVTM, CDR2 ANQGSEA. CDR3 length equals 14 residues. Germline trimming cut 4 bases from V and 2 bases from J; bases unmatched to any gene: 5. The CDR3 here is CSVGLGQPGNTIYF. The CDR3 DNA reads as TGCAGCGTTGGGTTGGGACAGCCTGGAAACACCATATATTTT.

The chain couples TRBV6-6 to TRBJ1-5; 7 nucleotides align to TRBD1. The J call may not be correct, given that the DNA end is closer to TRBJ2-3. Germline CDR1 reads MNHNY; CDR2 reads SVGAGI (reference sequence). The CDR3 extends over 16 amino acids. The CDR3 DNA is TGTGCCAGCAGTTACGGGCAGGGGGTGGGCAATCGGCCCCAGTATTTT. Translating it yields CASSYGQGVGNRPQYF.

The chain uses TRBV7-2 and TRBJ2-3; D possibly corresponds to TRBD2 (6 bases). In germline, CDR1 is SGHTA, CDR2 FQGNSA. V shed 5 bases and J shed 3 bases, with 12 bases lying between them. The length of the CDR3 is 14 residues. The CDR3 DNA reads TGTGCCAGCAGCCCGGGGGTGGCGACAGATACGCAGTATTTT. Protein sequence: CASSPGVATDTQYF. The whole variable domain, filled in from reference TRBV7-2 and TRBJ2-3, reads GAGVSQSPSNKVTEKGKDVELRCDPISGHTALYWYRQSLGQGLEFLIYFQGNSAPDKSGLPSDRFSAERTGGSVSTLTIQRTQQEDSAVYLCASSPGVATDTQYFGPGTRLTVL.

This clonotype was found a few times. The CDR3: CASSSTTGLSGELFF. CDR3 sequence (DNA): TGCGCCAGCAGCTCGACGACAGGGTTATCCGGGGAGCTGTTTTTT. The chain combines TRBV5-1 with TRBJ2-2, with 7 bases identical to TRBD1. V trimming: 3 bases; J trimming: 6 bases; junction bases outside the gene matches: 8. CDR1 and CDR2 (germline): SGHRS, YFSETQ. This CDR3 is 15 amino acids long. The complete variable domain, with remaining parts taken from reference TRBV5-1 and TRBJ2-2, reads KAGVTQTPRYLIKTRGQQVTLSCSPISGHRSVSWYQQTPGQGLQFLFEYFSETQRNKGNFPGRFSGRQFSNSRSEMNVSTLELGDSALYLCASSSTTGLSGELFFGEGSRLTVL.

This clonotype was detected only a few times. The chain is built from TRBV11-3 and TRBJ2-1, with D possibly called TRBD1 or TRBD2 (5 bases each). With 5 bases removed from V and 8 bases from J, the gap between germline ends came to 16 bases. There are 14 residues in the CDR3. The germline CDR1 and CDR2 sequences are SGHNT and YENEEA. CDR3 protein: CASSPRDRRDEQFF. The CDR3 DNA sequence: TGTGCCAGCAGCCCGAGGGACCGAAGGGATGAGCAGTTCTTC.

The V call is TRBV6-5, the J call TRBJ2-1; 11 bases agree with TRBD2. CDR3 length: 19 amino acids. Trimming at V came to 0 bases and at J to 3 bases, leaving 10 bases not matched to a gene. Germline V gene lookup returns CDR1 MNHEY and CDR2 SVGAGI. The CDR3 sequence: CASSYSPYTSGSIYNEQFF. The CDR3 bases are TGTGCCAGCAGTTACTCGCCCTATACTAGCGGGAGTATCTACAATGAGCAGTTCTTC.

This chain links TRBV7-2 with TRBJ2-3; D might be TRBD1 or TRBD2, each matching 7 bases. V was trimmed by 2 bases and J by 1 base, leaving 13 bases between them. Germline V gene lookup returns CDR1 SGHTA and CDR2 FQGNSA. This CDR3 region has 16 residues. The CDR3 loop is CASSLSRGGRTDTQYF. The CDR3 DNA follows: TGTGCCAGCAGCTTATCCAGGGGGGGCCGCACAGATACGCAGTATTTT. Using reference TRBV7-2 and TRBJ2-3 for the parts outside the CDR3, the full variable domain is GAGVSQSPSNKVTEKGKDVELRCDPISGHTALYWYRQSLGQGLEFLIYFQGNSAPDKSGLPSDRFSAERTGGSVSTLTIQRTQQEDSAVYLCASSLSRGGRTDTQYFGPGTRLTVL.

Turning to this clonotype: A much larger clone lies a single base off, so this may be a read error. DNA for the CDR3: TGTACCAGCAGCTACGGGACAGCGGGTAGGCCCCAGCATTTT. Translation: CTSSYGTAGRPQHF. The chain couples TRBV12-3 or TRBV12-4 to TRBJ1-5; 7 bases line up with TRBD1. CDR3 length: 14 amino acids.

In this sample, this clonotype turned up once. The rearrangement joins TRBV5-1 to TRBJ2-1; 7 nucleotides line up with TRBD2. The germline V gene has CDR1 SGHRS and CDR2 YFSETQ. V lost 3 bases and J lost 0; bases outside the gene matches: 6. CDR3 length equals 16 residues. The CDR3 DNA reads as TGCGCCAGCAGCTGGGAGCGGGGCCCCTCCTACAATGAGCAGTTCTTC. Translating it yields CASSWERGPSYNEQFF.

Comments on this clonotype: This may stem from a read error, because a much larger clone lies one nucleotide away. The CDR3 region has the DNA TGTGCCAGCAGTTTAGCCGGGTTGAACACTGAAGCTTGCTTT. Translating gives CASSLAGLNTEACF. The chain combines TRBV28 with TRBJ1-1; D unclear. CDR1 and CDR2 from the germline V gene are MDHEN and SYDVKM. The CDR3 loop spans 14 amino acids.

In regard to this clonotype: At one end, the junction sequence differs from germline, possibly due to a read error. The chain carries TRBV20-1 and TRBJ2-1; 12 bases map to TRBD2. The CDR3 is 14 residues long. Germline V gene sequence: CDR1 DFQATT, CDR2 SNEGSKA (reference sequence). The DNA for the CDR3 is TGCAGTGCTAGACGCGGACTAGCGGGAAATGAGCGGTTCTTC. Translating gives CSARRGLAGNERFF.

This chain connects TRBV11-2 to TRBJ2-1, with D tentatively TRBD1 (5 bases). V was trimmed by 5 bases and J by 10 bases, leaving 12 bases between them. CDR3 length equals 12 residues. From germline, CDR1 is SGHAT and CDR2 FQNNGV. The CDR3 bases are TGTGCCAGCAGCCCAGGGTATAGAGAGCAGTTCTTC. Protein product: CASSPGYREQFF.

V is TRBV20-1 and J is TRBJ1-1; D ambiguous. The CDR3 spans 13 residues. V gave up 0 bases and J gave up 5 bases, with 10 bases separating them. The germline V gene encodes CDR1 DFQATT and CDR2 SNEGSKA (reference sequence). The DNA for the CDR3 is TGCAGTGCTAGAGACGACCGGTCGACTGAAGCTTTCTTT. It encodes CSARDDRSTEAFF.